This T cell receptor beta chain comes out of a study of Graves' ophthalmopathy and Graves' hyperthyroidism. This clonotype appeared many times. As the template, RNA transcripts were used to amplify TCR beta CDR3 regions. After a first-round RT-PCR with HTBI primers, a second-round multiplex PCR was run. TCRdb used MiXCR to reprocess the multiplex PCR reads, holding one entry per CDR3 protein. This sample carries about 480,000 distinct CDR3 sequences, about 15% of them seen once, and the ten largest clones take roughly 9.8%. This CDR3 region has 17 residues. The germline V gene has CDR1 DFQATT and CDR2 SNEGSKA (reference sequence). The V gene end was trimmed by 2 bases and the J gene end by 0 bases; junction bases not matched to a gene: 11.

The source is a woman aged 25-40 years with Graves' ophthalmopathy. The chain links TRBV20-1 to TRBJ2-5, with 8 bases lining up with TRBD1. Sequencing was done on a sample of blood. CDR3 loop: CSARTDRDSVNQETQYF. The CDR3 DNA follows: TGCAGTGCTAGAACGGACAGGGATAGCGTTAACCAAGAGACCCAGTACTTC.